What follows describes a single T cell receptor (beta chain). A much bigger clone sits one base away, suggesting this may be a read error. Arm-PCR of CDR3 regions and iRepertoire HTBI primers were used to build TCR beta libraries. MiXCR, run by TCRdb on the multiplex PCR reads, gives a single entry per CDR3 protein. There are about 400,000 distinct CDR3 sequences in the sample; around 20% occur only once, and about a fifth lies in the top ten. The CDR3 extends over 13 amino acids. The V end was cut by 1 base, the J end by 7 bases, with 5 bases between. Germline CDR1 MGHRA, CDR2 YSYEKL. This sample was taken from a study of regulatory T cells in long-lasting Graves disease. The sample's time point: persistent/refractory GD, antithyroid drugs over 5 years with positive TRAb. PBMC RNA was the source of the TCR library. American Thyroid Association guidelines served as the basis for diagnosing Graves' disease. Tubes containing EDTA received 8 to 9.5 milliliters of drawn peripheral blood.

This specimen consisted of peripheral blood mononuclear cells (PBMCs), obtained when the disease was refractory, from a patient treated with antithyroid drugs. The chain carries TRBV4-1 and TRBJ1-6, with D hard to call. The TCR comes from a female donor with Graves disease. In DNA, the CDR3 is TGCGCCAGCAGCCAAGTAGTCAATTCACCCCTCCACTTT. Amino acids: CASSQVVNSPLHF.